At least ten counts were recorded for the clone carrying this T cell receptor (beta chain). The antigen is not known. In TCRdb, the 5' RACE reads were re-called with MiXCR into one record per CDR3 protein. The sample contains 150,000 or so distinct CDR3 sequences, 3% to 4% of which appear only once. From germline, CDR1 is MNHEY and CDR2 SMNVEV (reference sequence). The ends were cut back, 3 bases at V and 14 bases at J, with 11 bases in the middle. CDR3 size: 12 residues. This specimen belongs to a study of identical twins. With no exceptions, donors were healthy Caucasians. Study results and caveats: There is a chance that invariant MAIT and iNKT cells partially muddied zero-insertion analyses.

Sequencing was done on a sample of memory T cells sorted from blood. The genes are TRBV27 and TRBJ1-6; possible D gene TRBD1, 5 bases. The source is a man between 18 and 35 years old in good health. In nucleotides, the CDR3 is TGTGCCAGCAGTTTGCGGGGGGTCACCCTCCACTTT. Translating gives CASSLRGVTLHF.